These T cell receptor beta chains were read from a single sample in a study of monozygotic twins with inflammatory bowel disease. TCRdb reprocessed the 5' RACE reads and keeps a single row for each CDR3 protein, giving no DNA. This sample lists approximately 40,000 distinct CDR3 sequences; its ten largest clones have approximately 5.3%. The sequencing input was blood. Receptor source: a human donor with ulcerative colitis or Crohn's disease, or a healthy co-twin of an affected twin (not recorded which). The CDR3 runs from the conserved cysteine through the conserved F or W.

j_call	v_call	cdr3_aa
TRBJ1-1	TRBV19	CASSINTNTEAFF
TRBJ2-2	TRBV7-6	CASQSGPFAGAIGAGELFF
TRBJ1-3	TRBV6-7	CASSYSSGNTIYF
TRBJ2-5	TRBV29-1	CSVSSGGETQYF
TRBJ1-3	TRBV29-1	CSVVESGNTIYF
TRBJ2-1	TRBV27	CASSSGDRIRLAYNEQFF
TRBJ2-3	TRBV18	CASSQGTDTQYF
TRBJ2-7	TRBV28	CASSFIGGGNLYEQYF
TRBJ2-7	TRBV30	CAWSVGGGYEQYF
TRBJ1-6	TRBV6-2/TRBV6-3	CASLGQSNSPLHF
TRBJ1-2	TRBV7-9	CASSRSFPRDSYGYTF
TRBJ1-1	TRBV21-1	CASSKEAMEGGVTEAFF
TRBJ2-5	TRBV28	CASRPGQQETQYF
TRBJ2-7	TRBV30	CAWSNSGGQAQYF
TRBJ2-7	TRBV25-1	CASSEGGPPYEQYF
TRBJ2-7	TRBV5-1	CASSLGTPMDEQYF
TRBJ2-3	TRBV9	CASSRTGIPTDTQYF
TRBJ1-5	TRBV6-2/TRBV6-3	CASSRGRQGRINQPQHF
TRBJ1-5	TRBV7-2	CASSRQSNSNQPQHF
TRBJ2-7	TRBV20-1	CSVEGSKYEQYF
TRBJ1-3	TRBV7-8	CASSLKGESGNTIYF
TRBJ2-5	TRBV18	CASSPQETQYF
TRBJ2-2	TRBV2	CASSDRDRGFTGELFF
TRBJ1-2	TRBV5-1	CASSLAGSQGSYGYTF
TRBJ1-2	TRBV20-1	CSARDRQIYGYTF
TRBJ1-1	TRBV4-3	CASSQTPGTGGTEAFF
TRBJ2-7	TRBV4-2	CASSQEYVGPYEQYF
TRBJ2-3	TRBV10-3	CAISVIATSGGTDTQYF
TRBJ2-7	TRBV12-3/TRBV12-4	CASSRWRGGQYEQYF
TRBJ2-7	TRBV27	CASGHRDSYEQYF
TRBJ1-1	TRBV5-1	CASSDARLPYGAFF
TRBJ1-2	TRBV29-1	CSVAEGISYGYTF
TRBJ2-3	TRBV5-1	CASSLQTGGDTQYF
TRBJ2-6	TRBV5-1	CASSVNSGANVLTF
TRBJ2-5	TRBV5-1	CASSFYGTGEETQYF
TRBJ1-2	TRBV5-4	CASSSRLGEYGYTF
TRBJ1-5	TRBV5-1	CASSTDSNQPQHF
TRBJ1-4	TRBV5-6	CASSPDRNEKLFF
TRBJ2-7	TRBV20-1	CSARPRPTGEQYF
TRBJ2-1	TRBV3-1	CASSQPGAGGNVGKQFF
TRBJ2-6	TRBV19	CASSISRGAKSGADVLTF
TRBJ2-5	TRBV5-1	CASSYLSAGGVETQYF
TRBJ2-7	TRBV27	CASSFTVRAGGEPYEQYF
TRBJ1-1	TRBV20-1	CRTRYTNTEAFF